The 25 T cell receptor beta chains given below trace back to one sample, sequenced in a study of human T cells and chemical hapten exposure. Documented time point: healthy volunteer bleed at 2 weeks. Unfractionated whole blood yielded total RNA. A single record per CDR3 protein comes from TCRdb applying MiXCR to the RACE reads. The data contain some 45,000 distinct CDR3 sequences, 4% to 4.5% of them seen just once; the ten biggest clones take up roughly 5.8%. Sequences were obtained from whole blood. The receptors derive from a human donor in good health. Some clones in this sample may be carry-over from other donors' samples.

This clonotype was counted at least ten times. This rearrangement joins TRBV18 to TRBJ2-5; maybe TRBD1 (6 bases). Trimming removed 4 bases at V and 5 bases at J, with 11 bases between. This CDR3 has 13 amino acids. CDR1 is KGHSH and CDR2 is LQKENI in the germline V gene. CDR3 loop: CASSHGQLETQYF. The CDR3 DNA reads as TGTGCCAGCTCACATGGACAGCTGGAGACCCAGTACTTC.

There are a few counts of this clonotype. The chain carries TRBV29-1 and TRBJ2-1, with TRBD2 matching 10 bases. Germline V gene data show CDR1 as SQVTM and CDR2 as ANQGSEA. The CDR3 is 12 residues long. V was clipped by 8 bases and J by 6 bases; unmatched bases: 4. Here the CDR3 reads CSLLAGVNEQFF. CDR3 sequence (DNA): TGCAGCCTTCTAGCGGGAGTCAATGAGCAGTTCTTC.

The V call is TRBV5-1, the J call TRBJ2-3; 11 nucleotides align to TRBD2. The CDR3 length is 17 residues. V lost 5 bases and J lost 6; bases outside the gene matches: 14. CDR1 SGHRS and CDR2 YFSETQ come from the germline V gene. Here the CDR3 DNA reads TGCGCCAGCAGATGGGGGCCCCCGGGACTAGCGGTTGATACGCAGTATTTT. It codes for CASRWGPPGLAVDTQYF.

This clonotype has only a few counts. The chain couples TRBV12-3 or TRBV12-4 to TRBJ2-4; D assignment may be TRBD1 or TRBD2 (5 bases each). The CDR3 totals 15 residues. The germline V and J ends were trimmed by 5 bases and 5 bases, with 16 bases remaining between them. CDR3 region: CASSVLNQGQNIQYF. CDR3 nucleotide sequence: TGTGCCAGCAGTGTCTTAAACCAGGGACAAAACATTCAGTACTTC.

The chain links TRBV28 to TRBJ2-7; 7 bases align to TRBD1. The germline V gene has CDR1 MDHEN and CDR2 SYDVKM. J lost 0 bases, V lost 2 bases, and 4 bases had no gene match. CDR3 length: 15 residues. The CDR3 DNA follows: TGTGCCAGCAGTTTAGTGGGGACAGCCTCCTACGAGCAGTACTTC. Its translation: CASSLVGTASYEQYF.

This clonotype was observed a few times. The chain's CDR3 is CASSRDPAYEQYF. The CDR3 DNA sequence: TGTGCCAGCAGTCGAGACCCCGCCTACGAGCAGTACTTC. The chain couples TRBV28 to TRBJ2-7; D gene ambiguous. The CDR3 spans 13 residues. The germline V gene has CDR1 MDHEN and CDR2 SYDVKM. V was trimmed by 5 bases and J by 2 bases, leaving 10 bases between them.

This clonotype was counted ten times or more. The chain is built from TRBV5-1 and TRBJ1-1; perhaps TRBD1 as D (5 bases). The germline V gene has CDR1 SGHRS and CDR2 YFSETQ. V lost 1 base and J 3 bases, leaving 10 bases between the germline ends. The CDR3 spans 14 residues. CDR3 DNA sequence: TGCGCCAGCAGCTTGAGGGGCGCGTACACTGAAGCTTTCTTT. Translating it yields CASSLRGAYTEAFF.

This clonotype was picked up many times. The rearrangement joins TRBV3-1 to TRBJ1-5; maybe TRBD1 (5 bases). Trimming took 10 bases from V and 7 from J, leaving 17 bases between them. There are 13 residues in the CDR3. The V gene's germline CDR1 is LGHDT and CDR2 YNNKEL (reference sequence). The CDR3 protein is CATRGGKGQPQHF. CDR3 in DNA: TGTGCCACAAGGGGAGGAAAGGGGCAGCCCCAGCATTTT.

This clonotype was detected only a few times. This sequence joins TRBV7-3 and TRBJ1-5; no firm D call. CDR3 length: 13 amino acids. Germline lookup yields CDR1 SGHTA and CDR2 FQGTGA. V was trimmed by 4 bases and J by 6 bases, leaving 10 bases between them. The CDR3 reads CASSSDRGQPQHF. The CDR3 region has the DNA TGTGCCAGCAGCTCCGACCGAGGTCAGCCCCAGCATTTT.

This clonotype was found many times. The chain employs TRBV2 and TRBJ2-7; D gene uncertain. CDR1 is SNHLY and CDR2 is FYNNEI in the germline V gene. The CDR3 length is 12 residues. The V and J ends lost 6 bases and 4 bases respectively, with 10 bases between them. The CDR3 loop is CASSPNGYEQYF. CDR3 DNA sequence: TGTGCCAGCAGCCCCAACGGATACGAGCAGTACTTC.

The chain is built from TRBV12-3 or TRBV12-4 and TRBJ1-6; D is undetermined. The CDR3 has 16 amino acids. Trimming took 0 bases from V and 9 from J, leaving 15 bases between them. Here the CDR3 reads CASSLAAGSYASPLHF. The CDR3 nucleotides read TGTGCCAGCAGTTTAGCGGCGGGGTCATATGCTTCACCCCTCCACTTT.

This clonotype was seen many times. V and J are TRBV28 and TRBJ2-7; D unclear. The CDR3 length is 12 residues. V was pared by 0 bases and J by 4 bases, with 4 bases between. Germline loops: CDR1 MDHEN, CDR2 SYDVKM. The CDR3 loop is CASSLWGYEQYF. CDR3 sequence (DNA): TGTGCCAGCAGTTTATGGGGGTACGAGCAGTACTTC.

This clonotype was picked up many times. The gene calls are TRBV6-6 and TRBJ2-7; 10 bases fit TRBD1. J lost 3 bases, V lost 5 bases, and 7 bases had no gene match. The CDR3 covers 15 residues. Germline loops: CDR1 MNHNY, CDR2 SVGAGI (reference sequence). DNA for the CDR3: TGTGCCAGCAGTCGCGCCGGGACAGGGGACTACGAGCAGTACTTC. It codes for CASSRAGTGDYEQYF.

This chain joins TRBV3-1 and TRBJ1-1; D may be TRBD1 (6 bases). CDR3 size: 18 residues. Germline values: CDR1 LGHDT, CDR2 YNNKEL (reference sequence). V was shortened by 3 bases and J by 4 bases, with 24 bases between the two germline ends. The CDR3 is CASSHALRDTQRSTEAFF. The CDR3 coding sequence is TGTGCCAGCAGCCATGCCCTCCGGGACACTCAAAGGTCCACTGAAGCTTTCTTT.

This clonotype was counted only a few times. The chain combines TRBV3-1 with TRBJ2-3, with 10 bases that match TRBD1. V gave up 4 bases and J gave up 0 bases; unmatched junction bases: 10. CDR3 size: 18 residues. Germline assignment: CDR1 LGHDT and CDR2 YNNKEL (reference sequence). The CDR3 DNA follows: TGTGCCAGCAGCCGGGCAAAGGGACAGGGGACAAGCACAGATACGCAGTATTTT. Its protein product is CASSRAKGQGTSTDTQYF.

This clonotype showed up just a few times. J is TRBJ2-1 and V is TRBV28; perhaps TRBD2 as D (5 bases). The CDR3 runs 15 residues. The germline V gene encodes CDR1 MDHEN and CDR2 SYDVKM. The germline V and J ends were trimmed by 6 bases and 7 bases, with 19 bases remaining between them. Written as DNA, the CDR3 is TGTGCCAGCAGCCCAGGACTGCGAAGGTTAAATGAGCAGTTCTTC. As protein: CASSPGLRRLNEQFF.

In its sample, this clonotype was seen many times. V and J are TRBV2 and TRBJ2-7; tentative D call: TRBD2 (5 bases). The CDR3 totals 13 residues. The V end lost 5 bases, the J end lost 1 base, and 9 bases lay between the germline ends. Germline V gene sequence: CDR1 SNHLY, CDR2 FYNNEI. The CDR3 here is CASSQERSYEQYF. DNA for the CDR3: TGTGCCAGCAGTCAAGAGCGGTCCTACGAGCAGTACTTC. Variable domain in full (rest from reference TRBV2 and TRBJ2-7): EPEVTQTPSHQVTQMGQEVILRCVPISNHLYFYWYRQILGQKVEFLVSFYNNEISEKSEIFDDQFSVERPDGSNFTLKIRSTKLEDSAMYFCASSQERSYEQYFGPGTRLTVT.

At least ten counts were recorded for this clonotype. The V gene is TRBV6-6, the J gene TRBJ1-6, with 10 nucleotides matching TRBD1. The V segment lost 5 bases and the J segment 14 bases; nucleotides outside the gene matches: 12. This CDR3 region has 15 residues. Germline CDR1 MNHNY, CDR2 SVGAGI (reference sequence). Here the CDR3 reads CASSPVTGGFLALHF. CDR3 in DNA: TGTGCCAGCAGTCCCGTGACAGGGGGCTTTCTTGCCCTCCACTTT.

This clonotype has at least ten counts. V is TRBV7-3 and J is TRBJ2-3, with 10 bases fitting TRBD2. CDR1 is SGHTA and CDR2 is FQGTGA in the germline V gene. The CDR3 length is 19 residues. J gave up 3 bases and V 1 base, and 13 bases lay outside the gene matches. The CDR3 DNA sequence: TGTGCCAGCAGCTTAATCCCCAGCGGGAGGGCCGGGGGGACAGATACGCAGTATTTT. This gives the protein CASSLIPSGRAGGTDTQYF. The full variable domain, with the rest looked up from reference TRBV7-3 and TRBJ2-3, is GAGVSQTPSNKVTEKGKYVELRCDPISGHTALYWYRQSLGQGPEFLIYFQGTGAADDSGLPNDRFFAVRPEGSVSTLKIQRTERGDSAVYLCASSLIPSGRAGGTDTQYFGPGTRLTVL.

This clonotype was observed many times. The chain has TRBV28 and TRBJ2-3, with D perhaps TRBD2 (6 bases). In germline, CDR1 is MDHEN, CDR2 SYDVKM. V lost 5 bases and J lost 2, with 17 bases in between. The CDR3 is made up of 16 amino acids. The CDR3 bases are TGTGCCAGCAGTCTGGGCCCAGCGGGTTCCACAGATACGCAGTATTTT. Protein: CASSLGPAGSTDTQYF.

This clonotype was seen many times. The chain employs TRBV6-5 and TRBJ2-1; 9 nucleotides agree with TRBD2. The CDR3 is 16 residues long. In germline, CDR1 is MNHEY, CDR2 SVGAGI. V lost 2 bases, J lost 3 bases, and 5 bases stayed unmatched. The CDR3 loop reads CASSYPSSGNYNEQFF. DNA of the CDR3: TGTGCCAGCAGTTACCCGTCTAGCGGGAACTACAATGAGCAGTTCTTC.

This clonotype was detected only a few times. The chain is built from TRBV11-3 and TRBJ2-3, with D unresolved. V lost 1 base to trimming and J lost 0 bases, with 2 bases between them. CDR1 and CDR2 from the germline V gene are SGHNT and YENEEA. The CDR3 is 13 amino acids. CDR3 protein: CASSLASTDTQYF. The DNA of the CDR3 is TGTGCCAGCAGCTTAGCGAGCACAGATACGCAGTATTTT.

This clonotype was seen many times. The chain employs TRBV28 and TRBJ1-2; 8 nucleotides match TRBD1. Germline CDR1 MDHEN, CDR2 SYDVKM. The trim removed 2 bases at V and 7 bases at J, leaving 15 bases unmatched. This CDR3 comprises 17 residues. CDR3 in amino acids: CASSLPLPPDRERGYTF. CDR3 in DNA: TGTGCCAGCAGTTTACCCCTACCCCCGGACAGGGAGCGTGGCTACACCTTC.

This clonotype was recorded many times. CDR3 sequence reads: CASSTPSGRAGTDTQYF. CDR3 nucleotide sequence: TGTGCCAGCAGCACACCTAGCGGGAGGGCCGGCACAGATACGCAGTATTTT. This sequence joins TRBV7-2 and TRBJ2-3; 12 nucleotides align to TRBD2. Trimming cost V 5 bases and J 1 base; bases outside gene matches: 7. Germline CDR1 is SGHTA and CDR2 is FQGNSA. This CDR3 is built from 17 residues.

This clonotype was observed a few times. This chain uses TRBV30 with TRBJ2-1; D not certain. Trimming shortened V by 0 bases and J by 13 bases, and 13 bases separated the two germline ends. The CDR3 length is 12 residues. Germline values: CDR1 GTSNPN, CDR2 SVGIG (reference sequence). The CDR3 DNA follows: TGTGCCTGGAGTGTTTGGCAGGCAGGACAGTTCTTC. Translated, it gives CAWSVWQAGQFF.